The clone carrying this TCR beta chain was detected only a few times. TCRdb re-called the 5' RACE reads through MiXCR, storing one row per CDR3 protein. The table has some 630,000 distinct CDR3 sequences, about 7% seen once; the top ten hold 1.6%. Trimming took off 4 bases at V and 4 bases at J, with 12 bases between the two ends. There are 14 residues in the CDR3. Per germline, CDR1 MDHEN and CDR2 SYDVKM. The sample belongs to a study of identical twins. These records were also assigned to another study, of yellow fever vaccine responses in identical twins.

This sequence joins TRBV28 and TRBJ2-3; D gene uncertain. Sample: PBMCs. This receptor was identified in a woman aged 18-30 years in good health. CDR3 amino acids: CASSSRILPDTQYF. Here the CDR3 DNA reads TGTGCCAGCAGTTCCCGGATCCTCCCAGATACGCAGTATTTT. Variable domain in full (rest from reference TRBV28 and TRBJ2-3): DVKVTQSSRYLVKRTGEKVFLECVQDMDHENMFWYRQDPGLGLRLIYFSYDVKMKEKGDIPEGYSVSREKKERFSLILESASTNQTSMYLCASSSRILPDTQYFGPGTRLTVL.